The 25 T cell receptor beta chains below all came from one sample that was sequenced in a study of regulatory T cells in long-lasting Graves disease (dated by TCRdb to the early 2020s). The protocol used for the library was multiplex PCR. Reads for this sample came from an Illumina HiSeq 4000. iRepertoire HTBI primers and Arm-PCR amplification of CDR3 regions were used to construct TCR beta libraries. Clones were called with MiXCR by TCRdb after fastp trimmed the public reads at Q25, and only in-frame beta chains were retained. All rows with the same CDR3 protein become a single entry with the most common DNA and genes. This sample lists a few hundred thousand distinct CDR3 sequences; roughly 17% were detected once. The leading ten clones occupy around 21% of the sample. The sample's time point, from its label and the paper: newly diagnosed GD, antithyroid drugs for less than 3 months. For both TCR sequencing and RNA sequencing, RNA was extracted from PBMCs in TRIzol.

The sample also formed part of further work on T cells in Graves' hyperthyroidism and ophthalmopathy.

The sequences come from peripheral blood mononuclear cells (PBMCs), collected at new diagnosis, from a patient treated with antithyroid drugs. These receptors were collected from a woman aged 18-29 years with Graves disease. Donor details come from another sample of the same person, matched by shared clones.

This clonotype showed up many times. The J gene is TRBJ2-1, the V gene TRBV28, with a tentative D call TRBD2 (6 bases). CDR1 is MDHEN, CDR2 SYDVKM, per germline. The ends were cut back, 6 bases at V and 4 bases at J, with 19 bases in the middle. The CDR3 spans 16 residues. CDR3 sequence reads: CASSDLSGNLYNEQFF. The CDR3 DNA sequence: TGTGCCAGCAGCGACCTTAGCGGTAACCTATACAATGAGCAGTTCTTC.

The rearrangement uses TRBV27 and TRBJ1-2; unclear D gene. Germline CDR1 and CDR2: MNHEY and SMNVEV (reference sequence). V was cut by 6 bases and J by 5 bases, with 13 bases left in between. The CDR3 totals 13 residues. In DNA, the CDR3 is TGTGCCAGCAGCATGACGGGATTTTATGGCTACACCTTC. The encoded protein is CASSMTGFYGYTF.

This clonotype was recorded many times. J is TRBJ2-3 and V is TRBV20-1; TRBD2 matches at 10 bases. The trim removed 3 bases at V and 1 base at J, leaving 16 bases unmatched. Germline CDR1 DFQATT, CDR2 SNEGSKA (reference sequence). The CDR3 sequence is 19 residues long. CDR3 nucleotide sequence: TGCAGTGCTAGTCAAGTCCCGGGTCTAGCGGGGGCCCGCACAGATACGCAGTATTTT. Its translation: CSASQVPGLAGARTDTQYF.

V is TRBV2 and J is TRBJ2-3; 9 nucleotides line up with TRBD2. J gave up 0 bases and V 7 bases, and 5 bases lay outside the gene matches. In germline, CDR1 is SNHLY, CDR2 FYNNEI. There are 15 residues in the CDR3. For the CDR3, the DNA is TGTGCCAGCAACGGACTAGCGCAGAGCACAGATACGCAGTATTTT. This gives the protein CASNGLAQSTDTQYF.

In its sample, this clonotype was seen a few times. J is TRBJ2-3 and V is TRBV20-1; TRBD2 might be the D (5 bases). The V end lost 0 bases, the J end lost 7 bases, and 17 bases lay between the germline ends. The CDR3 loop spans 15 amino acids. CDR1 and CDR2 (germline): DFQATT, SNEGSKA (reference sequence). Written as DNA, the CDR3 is TGCAGTGCTAGAGATCTCATCGGGAACCGCAATACGCAGTATTTT. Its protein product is CSARDLIGNRNTQYF.

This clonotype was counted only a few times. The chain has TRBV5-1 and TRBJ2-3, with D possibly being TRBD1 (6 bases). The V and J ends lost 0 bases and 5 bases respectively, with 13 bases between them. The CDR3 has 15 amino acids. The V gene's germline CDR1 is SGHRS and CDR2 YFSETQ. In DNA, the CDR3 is TGCGCCAGCAGCTTGGGGGGGCTCGGGATAGATACGCAGTATTTT. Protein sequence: CASSLGGLGIDTQYF.

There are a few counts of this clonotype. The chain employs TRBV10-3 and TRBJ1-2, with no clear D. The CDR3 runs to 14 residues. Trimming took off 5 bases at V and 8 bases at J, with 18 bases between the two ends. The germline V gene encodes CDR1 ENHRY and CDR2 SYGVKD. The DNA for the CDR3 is TGTGCCATCAGTACGACGGGGATCCTGCGGGGCTACACCTTC. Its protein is CAISTTGILRGYTF.

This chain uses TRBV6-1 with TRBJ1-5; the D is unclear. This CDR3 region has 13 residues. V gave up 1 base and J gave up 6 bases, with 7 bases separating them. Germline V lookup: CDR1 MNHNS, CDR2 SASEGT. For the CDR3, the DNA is TGTGCCAGCAGTGAAGGAAGGGCTCAGCCCCAGCATTTT. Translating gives CASSEGRAQPQHF.

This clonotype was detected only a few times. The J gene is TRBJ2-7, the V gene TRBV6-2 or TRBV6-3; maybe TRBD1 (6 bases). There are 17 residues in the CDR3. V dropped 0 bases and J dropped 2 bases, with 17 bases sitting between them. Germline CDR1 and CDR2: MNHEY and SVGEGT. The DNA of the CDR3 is TGTGCCAGCAGTTACTCTTTCGGACAGTCGATAACCTACGAGCAGTACTTC. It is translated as CASSYSFGQSITYEQYF.

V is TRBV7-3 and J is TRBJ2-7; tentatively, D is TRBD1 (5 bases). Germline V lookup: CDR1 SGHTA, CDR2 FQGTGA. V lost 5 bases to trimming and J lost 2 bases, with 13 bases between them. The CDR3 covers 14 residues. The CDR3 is CASSPQGSPYEQYF. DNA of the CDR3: TGTGCCAGCAGCCCCCAGGGATCCCCCTACGAGCAGTACTTC.

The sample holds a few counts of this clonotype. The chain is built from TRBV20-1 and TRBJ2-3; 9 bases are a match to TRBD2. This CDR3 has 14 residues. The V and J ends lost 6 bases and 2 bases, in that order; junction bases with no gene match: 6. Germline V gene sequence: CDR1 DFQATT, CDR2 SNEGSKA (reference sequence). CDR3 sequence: CSAIAGAPTDTQYF. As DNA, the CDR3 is TGCAGTGCCATAGCGGGGGCGCCCACAGATACGCAGTATTTT.

The CDR3 coding sequence is TGTGCCAGCAGCCAATTAGCGGGGGGCTATGGCTACACCTTC. Protein product: CASSQLAGGYGYTF. The chain links TRBV3-1 to TRBJ1-2, with D perhaps matching TRBD1 (5 bases). Trimming took 2 bases from V and 4 from J, leaving 11 bases between them. The germline CDR1 and CDR2 sequences are LGHDT and YNNKEL (reference sequence). This CDR3 region has 14 residues.

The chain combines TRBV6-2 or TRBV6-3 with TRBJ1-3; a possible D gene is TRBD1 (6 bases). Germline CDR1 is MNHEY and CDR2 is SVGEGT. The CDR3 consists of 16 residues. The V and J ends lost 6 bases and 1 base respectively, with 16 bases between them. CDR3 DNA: TGTGCCAGCAGACCGGGACAACACGCGTCTGGAAACACCATATATTTT. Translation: CASRPGQHASGNTIYF.

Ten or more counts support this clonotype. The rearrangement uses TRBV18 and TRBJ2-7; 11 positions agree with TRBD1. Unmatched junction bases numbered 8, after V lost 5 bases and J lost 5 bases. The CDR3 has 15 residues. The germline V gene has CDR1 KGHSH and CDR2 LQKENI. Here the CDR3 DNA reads TGTGCCAGCTCAGTAACCGGGACAGGGGGGCACGAGCAGTACTTC. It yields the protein CASSVTGTGGHEQYF.

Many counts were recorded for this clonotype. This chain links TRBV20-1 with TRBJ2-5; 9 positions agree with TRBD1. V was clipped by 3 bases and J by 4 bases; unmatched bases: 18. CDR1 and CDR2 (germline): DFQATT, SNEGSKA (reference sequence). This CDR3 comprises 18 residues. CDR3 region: CSASGGRNRGRGGETQYF. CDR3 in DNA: TGCAGTGCTAGCGGAGGCCGAAACAGGGGGCGAGGGGGAGAGACCCAGTACTTC.

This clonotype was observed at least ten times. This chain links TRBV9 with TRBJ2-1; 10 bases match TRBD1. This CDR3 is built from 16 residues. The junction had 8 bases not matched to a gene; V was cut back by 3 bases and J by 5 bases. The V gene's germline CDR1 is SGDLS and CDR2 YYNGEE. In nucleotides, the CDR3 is TGTGCCAGCAGCGAACCGACAGGGGGCTTAAACAATGAGCAGTTCTTC. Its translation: CASSEPTGGLNNEQFF.

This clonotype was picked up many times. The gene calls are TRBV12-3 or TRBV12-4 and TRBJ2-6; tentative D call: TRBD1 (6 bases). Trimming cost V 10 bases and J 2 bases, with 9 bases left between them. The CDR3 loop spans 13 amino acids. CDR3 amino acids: CATQGPGANVLTF. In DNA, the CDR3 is TGTGCCACACAGGGCCCTGGGGCCAACGTCCTGACTTTC.

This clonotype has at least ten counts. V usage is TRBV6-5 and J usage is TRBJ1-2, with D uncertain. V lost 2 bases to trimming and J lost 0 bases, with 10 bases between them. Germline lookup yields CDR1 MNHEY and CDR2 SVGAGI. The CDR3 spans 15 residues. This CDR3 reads CASSYVSEPNYGYTF. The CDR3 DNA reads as TGTGCCAGCAGTTACGTGTCAGAACCTAACTATGGCTACACCTTC.

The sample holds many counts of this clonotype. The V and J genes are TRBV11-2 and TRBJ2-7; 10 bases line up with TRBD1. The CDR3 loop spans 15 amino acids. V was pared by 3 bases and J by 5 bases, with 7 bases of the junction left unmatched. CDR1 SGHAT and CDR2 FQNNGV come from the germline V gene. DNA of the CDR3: TGTGCCAGCAGCTTTAGACAGGGGGCATCCGACGAGCAGTACTTC. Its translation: CASSFRQGASDEQYF.

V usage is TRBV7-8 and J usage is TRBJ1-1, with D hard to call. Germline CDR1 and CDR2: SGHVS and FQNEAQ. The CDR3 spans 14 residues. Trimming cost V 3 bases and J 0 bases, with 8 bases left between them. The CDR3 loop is CASSLADMNTEAFF. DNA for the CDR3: TGTGCCAGCAGCTTGGCAGATATGAACACTGAAGCTTTCTTT. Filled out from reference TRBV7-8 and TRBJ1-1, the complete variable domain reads GAGVSQSPRYKVAKRGQDVALRCDPISGHVSLFWYQQALGQGPEFLTYFQNEAQLDKSGLPSDRFFAERPEGSVSTLKIQRTQQEDSAVYLCASSLADMNTEAFFGQGTRLTVV.

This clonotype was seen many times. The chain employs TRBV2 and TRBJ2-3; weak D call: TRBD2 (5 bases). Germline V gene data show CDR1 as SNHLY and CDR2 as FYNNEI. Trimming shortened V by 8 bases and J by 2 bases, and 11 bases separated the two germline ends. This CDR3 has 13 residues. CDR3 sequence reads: CASEDSYTDTQYF. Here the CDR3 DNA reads TGTGCCAGCGAGGACTCCTACACAGATACGCAGTATTTT.

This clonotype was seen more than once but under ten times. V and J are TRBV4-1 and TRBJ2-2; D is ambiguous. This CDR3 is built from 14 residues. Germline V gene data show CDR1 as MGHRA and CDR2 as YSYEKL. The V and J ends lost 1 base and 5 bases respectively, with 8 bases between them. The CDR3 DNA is TGCGCCAGCAGCCAAGGATGGGGAACCGGGGAGCTGTTTTTT. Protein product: CASSQGWGTGELFF.

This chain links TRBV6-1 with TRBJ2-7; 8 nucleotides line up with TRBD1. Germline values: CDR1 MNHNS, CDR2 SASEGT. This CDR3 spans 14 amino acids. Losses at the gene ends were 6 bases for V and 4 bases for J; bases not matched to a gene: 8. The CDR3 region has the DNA TGTGCCAGCAGCCTCGGACAGGGAATTTACGAGCAGTACTTC. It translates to CASSLGQGIYEQYF.

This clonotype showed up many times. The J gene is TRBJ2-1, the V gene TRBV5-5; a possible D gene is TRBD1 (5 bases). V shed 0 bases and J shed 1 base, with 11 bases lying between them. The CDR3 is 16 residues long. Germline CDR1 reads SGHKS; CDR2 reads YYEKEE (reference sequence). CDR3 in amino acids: CASSLAGIGSYNEQFF. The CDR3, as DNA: TGTGCCAGCAGCTTGGCAGGGATCGGTTCCTACAATGAGCAGTTCTTC.

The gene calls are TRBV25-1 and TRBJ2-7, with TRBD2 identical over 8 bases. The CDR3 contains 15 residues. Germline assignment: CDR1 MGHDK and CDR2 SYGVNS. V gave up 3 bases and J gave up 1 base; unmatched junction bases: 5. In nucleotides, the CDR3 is TGTGCCAGCAGTGATTCGGGACTAGGGTCCTACGAGCAGTACTTC. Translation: CASSDSGLGSYEQYF.